The 32 T cell receptor beta chains below come from one sample, sequenced in a study of response to subunit inactivated influenza vaccine. Via MiXCR, TCRdb re-called the RT-PCR reads, giving one row per CDR3 protein. The data hold about 190,000 distinct CDR3 sequences, with under 15% observed a single time. Specimen: CD8+ T cells sorted from PBMCs, collected more than 4 days after vaccination. The receptors originated from a man in his fifties or sixties who received an inactivated influenza vaccine.

The rearrangement joins TRBV29-1 to TRBJ2-1; D call uncertain. Per germline, CDR1 SQVTM and CDR2 ANQGSEA. The CDR3 length is 10 residues. Deletions cut 3 bases from V and 12 bases from J, with 9 bases between. The DNA for the CDR3 is TGCAGCGTTGACTACGGGTTGCAGTTCTTC. This gives the protein CSVDYGLQFF.

This clonotype was detected a few times. This sequence joins TRBV12-3 or TRBV12-4 and TRBJ1-6; D is uncertain. This CDR3 comprises 13 residues. The ends were cut back, 3 bases at V and 7 bases at J, with 7 bases in the middle. CDR3 amino acids: CASSLAWNSPLHF. The CDR3 coding sequence is TGTGCCAGCAGTTTGGCGTGGAATTCACCCCTCCACTTT.

This clonotype was counted a few times. The V and J genes are TRBV4-3 and TRBJ2-3, with unresolved D. The CDR3 is made up of 16 amino acids. CDR1 is LGHNA, CDR2 YSLEER, per germline. V lost 4 bases and J lost 2, with 16 bases in between. CDR3 sequence: CASSPQHRGFTDTQYF. CDR3 nucleotide sequence: TGCGCCAGCAGCCCCCAACATCGAGGCTTCACAGATACGCAGTATTTT.

The V gene is TRBV2, the J gene TRBJ2-1; no definite D call. From germline, CDR1 is SNHLY and CDR2 FYNNEI. V lost 7 bases to trimming and J lost 1 base, with 14 bases between them. The CDR3 length is 15 residues. The CDR3, as DNA: TGTGCCAGCACATGGGAAGGTGGGTCCTACAATGAGCAGTTCTTC. Translated: CASTWEGGSYNEQFF.

This clonotype was counted only a few times. CDR3 DNA: TGCGCCAGCAGATACTCTGGAACAGGGTCCTACGAGCAGTACTTC. Translation: CASRYSGTGSYEQYF. This sequence joins TRBV5-1 and TRBJ2-7, with a tentative D call TRBD1 (6 bases). CDR3 length: 15 residues. In germline, CDR1 is SGHRS, CDR2 YFSETQ. Trimming pared 5 bases from V and 1 base from J, leaving 16 bases between.

This chain joins TRBV4-1 and TRBJ1-1, with 9 bases fitting TRBD1. The trim removed 3 bases at V and 6 bases at J, leaving 2 bases unmatched. The germline CDR1 and CDR2 sequences are MGHRA and YSYEKL. The CDR3 runs to 13 residues. The CDR3 protein is CASSQDRGAEAFF. The CDR3 region has the DNA TGCGCCAGCAGCCAGGACAGGGGCGCTGAAGCTTTCTTT.

This clonotype was picked up many times. The chain joins TRBV7-8 to TRBJ2-3, with 11 positions matching TRBD2. The trim removed 6 bases at V and 1 base at J, leaving 3 bases unmatched. The CDR3 length is 15 residues. The germline V gene has CDR1 SGHVS and CDR2 FQNEAQ. CDR3 amino acids: CASRLAGGGTDTQYF. The CDR3 DNA is TGTGCCAGCAGGCTAGCGGGGGGTGGCACAGATACGCAGTATTTT. The full variable domain, rest sourced from reference TRBV7-8 and TRBJ2-3, is GAGVSQSPRYKVAKRGQDVALRCDPISGHVSLFWYQQALGQGPEFLTYFQNEAQLDKSGLPSDRFFAERPEGSVSTLKIQRTQQEDSAVYLCASRLAGGGTDTQYFGPGTRLTVL.

This clonotype has only a few counts. This sequence joins TRBV4-3 and TRBJ1-2; 7 positions match TRBD1. Germline CDR1 reads LGHNA; CDR2 reads YSLEER. The length of the CDR3 is 15 residues. Unmatched junction bases numbered 6, after V lost 1 base and J lost 4 bases. In DNA form, the CDR3 reads TGCGCCAGCAGCCAAGTTGAGACAGGGCGCTATGGCTACACCTTC. Its protein is CASSQVETGRYGYTF.

Many counts were recorded for this clonotype. The gene calls are TRBV5-6 and TRBJ2-7; D unclear. Trimming shortened V by 0 bases and J by 2 bases, and 6 bases separated the two germline ends. The germline CDR1 and CDR2 sequences are SGHDT and YYEEEE. CDR3 length: 13 residues. The CDR3, as DNA: TGTGCCAGCAGCTTGGTCTTCCCCTACGAGCAGTACTTC. Translated: CASSLVFPYEQYF.

The chain employs TRBV6-5 and TRBJ2-2, with D possibly being TRBD1 (6 bases). Trimming took 0 bases from V and 6 from J, leaving 14 bases between them. From germline, CDR1 is MNHEY and CDR2 SVGAGI. There are 16 residues in the CDR3. The CDR3 here is CASSYSSRGSPGELFF. Written as DNA, the CDR3 is TGTGCCAGCAGTTACTCTTCCAGGGGTTCACCCGGGGAGCTGTTTTTT.

V usage is TRBV20-1 and J usage is TRBJ1-2, with TRBD1 matching 8 bases. The length of the CDR3 is 19 residues. Germline V gene lookup returns CDR1 DFQATT and CDR2 SNEGSKA (reference sequence). Losses at the gene ends were 0 bases for V and 0 bases for J; bases not matched to a gene: 15. In DNA, the CDR3 is TGCAGTGCTAGAGATCTGGACAGGGACTATCCGACGACTAACTATGGCTACACCTTC. Its protein product is CSARDLDRDYPTTNYGYTF.

The rearrangement uses TRBV6-6 and TRBJ1-2; 7 bases line up with TRBD1. Germline V gene lookup returns CDR1 MNHNY and CDR2 SVGAGI (reference sequence). The CDR3 length is 13 residues. The J segment lost 8 bases and the V segment lost 6 bases, leaving 9 bases of the junction unmatched. The CDR3 DNA reads TGTGCCAGCAGCCAAACAGGGGTCCACGGCTACACCTTC. This translates into CASSQTGVHGYTF.

V usage is TRBV5-1 and J usage is TRBJ2-2, with D possibly being TRBD2 (5 bases). V gave up 1 base and J gave up 6 bases, with 16 bases separating them. This CDR3 contains 16 residues. Germline V gene data show CDR1 as SGHRS and CDR2 as YFSETQ. The CDR3 nucleotides read TGCGCCAGCAGCTTGAAGCAGGCCGCGGGTGCCGGGGAGCTGTTTTTT. Translation: CASSLKQAAGAGELFF.

This clonotype has a handful of counts. This chain connects TRBV11-2 to TRBJ2-1; D is unclear. Germline V gene sequence: CDR1 SGHAT, CDR2 FQNNGV. This CDR3 comprises 13 residues. Deletions cut 5 bases from V and 8 bases from J, with 13 bases between. CDR3: CASSRDWGDEQFF. CDR3 bases: TGTGCCAGCAGCCGAGATTGGGGTGATGAGCAGTTCTTC.

The chain combines TRBV28 with TRBJ2-5, with D perhaps assigned TRBD1 or TRBD2 (5 bases each). The CDR3 is 14 residues long. V lost 6 bases and J lost 2, with 13 bases in between. Looked up from germline, CDR1 is MDHEN and CDR2 is SYDVKM. The CDR3 loop is CASRPGGRQETQYF. DNA of the CDR3: TGTGCCAGCAGACCTGGGGGTAGACAAGAGACCCAGTACTTC.

The chain links TRBV7-2 to TRBJ2-5, with D maybe TRBD2 (6 bases). From germline, CDR1 is SGHTA and CDR2 FQGNSA. CDR3 length: 13 amino acids. V dropped 5 bases and J dropped 2 bases, with 9 bases sitting between them. CDR3 region: CASSTTRQETQYF. The CDR3 DNA follows: TGTGCCAGCAGCACGACTAGACAAGAGACCCAGTACTTC.

This rearrangement joins TRBV7-8 to TRBJ1-5; 11 nucleotides align to TRBD1. J gave up 6 bases and V 5 bases, and 6 bases lay outside the gene matches. The CDR3 consists of 15 residues. CDR1 and CDR2 (germline): SGHVS, FQNEAQ. For the CDR3, the DNA is TGTGCCAGCAGCAAGGACAGGGGGCACTTTCAGCCCCAGCATTTT. Translation: CASSKDRGHFQPQHF.

This clonotype appeared many times. The V gene is TRBV6-5, the J gene TRBJ2-3; D tentatively reads TRBD1 or TRBD2 (5 bases each). V was cut by 4 bases and J by 5 bases, with 10 bases left in between. The CDR3 covers 13 residues. Germline lookup yields CDR1 MNHEY and CDR2 SVGAGI. This CDR3 is CASSLGDEDTQYF. The CDR3 DNA sequence: TGTGCCAGCAGTTTGGGGGATGAAGATACGCAGTATTTT.

Many counts were recorded for this clonotype. The rearrangement links TRBV7-9 to TRBJ1-1; no clear D. Germline CDR1 and CDR2: SEHNR and FQNEAQ (reference sequence). The germline V and J ends were trimmed by 1 base and 4 bases, with 4 bases remaining between them. The CDR3 runs 12 residues. CDR3 in amino acids: CASSLVSTEAFF. DNA for the CDR3: TGTGCCAGCAGCTTAGTCTCCACTGAAGCTTTCTTT.

The rearrangement links TRBV4-1 to TRBJ2-2; 12 bases are a match to TRBD2. The CDR3 spans 17 residues. Germline V gene data show CDR1 as MGHRA and CDR2 as YSYEKL. Unmatched junction bases numbered 11, after V lost 5 bases and J lost 7 bases. DNA for the CDR3: TGCGCCAGCAGCAAAGCTCCTAGCGGGGGGGCAATCGGGGAGCTGTTTTTT. Translation gives CASSKAPSGGAIGELFF.

This clonotype turned up a few times. The V call is TRBV5-1, the J call TRBJ2-1; no reliable D call. Looked up from germline, CDR1 is SGHRS and CDR2 is YFSETQ. The CDR3 length is 13 residues. Deletions cut 9 bases from V and 10 bases from J, with 20 bases between. The DNA of the CDR3 is TGCGCCACCTCCGAGACCCCGGCGAACGAGCAGTTCTTC. Translation gives CATSETPANEQFF.

The rearrangement joins TRBV27 to TRBJ2-5; no clear D gene. CDR1 is MNHEY and CDR2 is SMNVEV in the germline V gene (reference sequence). The V and J ends lost 1 base and 4 bases respectively, with 13 bases between them. The CDR3 runs 15 residues. The CDR3 region is CASSLYGVEVETQYF. CDR3 in DNA: TGTGCCAGCAGTTTATATGGGGTTGAGGTAGAGACCCAGTACTTC.

In this sample, this clonotype turned up a few times. This rearrangement joins TRBV28 to TRBJ1-5; D gene unclear. The V gene lost 3 bases and the J gene lost 0 bases, with 6 bases spanning the gap. The CDR3 spans 14 residues. The V gene's germline CDR1 is MDHEN and CDR2 SYDVKM. The CDR3 reads CASSFQVSNQPQHF. The CDR3 bases are TGTGCCAGCAGTTTCCAAGTTAGCAATCAGCCCCAGCATTTT. The full variable domain, completed using reference TRBV28 and TRBJ1-5, is DVKVTQSSRYLVKRTGEKVFLECVQDMDHENMFWYRQDPGLGLRLIYFSYDVKMKEKGDIPEGYSVSREKKERFSLILESASTNQTSMYLCASSFQVSNQPQHFGDGTRLSIL.

This clonotype has only a few counts. V is TRBV5-1 and J is TRBJ2-5; D is possibly TRBD1 (5 bases). The CDR3 extends over 21 amino acids. V was trimmed by 2 bases and J by 2 bases, leaving 31 bases between them. Looked up from germline, CDR1 is SGHRS and CDR2 is YFSETQ. The CDR3 spells CASSFEIQVSALIGGQETQYF. For the CDR3, the DNA is TGCGCCAGCAGCTTCGAAATACAGGTCTCAGCTCTAATAGGTGGTCAAGAGACCCAGTACTTC. Supplemented by reference TRBV5-1 and TRBJ2-5, the full variable domain reads KAGVTQTPRYLIKTRGQQVTLSCSPISGHRSVSWYQQTPGQGLQFLFEYFSETQRNKGNFPGRFSGRQFSNSRSEMNVSTLELGDSALYLCASSFEIQVSALIGGQETQYFGPGTRLLVL.

The chain is built from TRBV6-2 or TRBV6-3 and TRBJ2-7; 12 bases are a match to TRBD2. CDR1 is MNHEY and CDR2 is SVGEGT in the germline V gene. Trimming removed 6 bases from V and 4 bases from J; junction bases left unmatched: 1. There are 13 residues in the CDR3. CDR3 loop: CASSGTSGYEQYF. In DNA form, the CDR3 reads TGTGCCAGCAGCGGGACTAGCGGGTACGAGCAGTACTTC.

This clonotype appeared a few times. The rearrangement joins TRBV4-3 to TRBJ2-1; the match to TRBD2 covers 7 bases. V was clipped by 3 bases and J by 7 bases; unmatched bases: 12. This CDR3 comprises 16 residues. Germline V CDR1 and CDR2: LGHNA, YSLEER. CDR3 nucleotide sequence: TGCGCCAGCAGCCACCGAGGAGCGGGGAGGAGGAATGAGCAGTTCTTC. Its protein product is CASSHRGAGRRNEQFF.

The sample holds a few counts of this clonotype. The chain carries TRBV4-3 and TRBJ1-1; a weak D match, TRBD1 (5 bases). In germline, CDR1 is LGHNA, CDR2 YSLEER. CDR3 length: 17 residues. Trimming pared 1 base from V and 0 bases from J, leaving 15 bases between. CDR3 DNA: TGCGCCAGCAGCCAAGTCTACGCGGGGGAAGTGAACACTGAAGCTTTCTTT. Protein product: CASSQVYAGEVNTEAFF.

The V and J genes are TRBV24-1 and TRBJ2-1; perhaps TRBD2 as D (7 bases). This CDR3 is 13 amino acids long. The germline V gene encodes CDR1 KGHDR and CDR2 SFDVKD. V was cut by 5 bases and J by 9 bases, with 13 bases left in between. The CDR3 here is CATSALGGPEQFF. Here the CDR3 DNA reads TGTGCCACCAGTGCCCTGGGGGGGCCTGAGCAGTTCTTC.

This clonotype has just a few counts. The chain carries TRBV28 and TRBJ1-4, with 8 bases identical to TRBD1. The CDR3 is 13 residues long. The V and J ends lost 7 bases and 3 bases, in that order; junction bases with no gene match: 1. Germline values: CDR1 MDHEN, CDR2 SYDVKM. CDR3 sequence reads: CASTGGSNEKLFF. CDR3 bases: TGTGCCAGCACAGGGGGCTCTAATGAAAAACTGTTTTTT.

The V gene is TRBV14, the J gene TRBJ2-3; 12 nucleotides match TRBD2. There are 19 residues in the CDR3. V lost 1 base, J lost 2 bases, and 10 bases stayed unmatched. Germline V CDR1 and CDR2: SGHDN, FVKESK. CDR3 coding DNA: TGTGCCAGCAGCCAAGGACTAGCGGGGGAAACTTATGTCACAGATACGCAGTATTTT. Protein product: CASSQGLAGETYVTDTQYF.

The chain couples TRBV28 to TRBJ2-3, with 15 positions matching TRBD2. CDR1 is MDHEN, CDR2 SYDVKM, per germline. V lost 4 bases and J lost 3; bases outside the gene matches: 20. The CDR3 spans 22 residues. The CDR3 is CASSSPNGLAGGPSPFTDTQYF. Here the CDR3 DNA reads TGTGCCAGCAGTTCCCCCAACGGACTAGCGGGAGGGCCGTCCCCTTTTACAGATACGCAGTATTTT.

Many counts were recorded for this clonotype. This chain uses TRBV12-3 or TRBV12-4 with TRBJ2-2; unclear D gene. With 5 bases removed from V and 6 bases from J, the gap between germline ends came to 19 bases. This CDR3 is built from 16 residues. CDR3 residues: CASSPREGHRSGELFF. CDR3 nucleotide sequence: TGTGCCAGCAGTCCCCGTGAAGGCCACCGGTCCGGGGAGCTGTTTTTT.